This section outlines one T cell receptor beta chain sequence together with its context. Its antigen is not identified. Profiling relied on immunoSEQ multiplex PCR, and the TCRdb table lists in-frame clones only, not all of them. Of around 2,000,000 clones listed, over 85% were seen once; the top ten hold 0.1% to 0.15%. The data derive from a study of shared clonotypes between healthy human individuals. Notes on the study in general: Memory subsets generally showed smaller estimated richness than naive subsets did.

CDR1 is LNHDA and CDR2 is SQIVND in the germline V gene (reference sequence). Between the trimmed V and J ends, which lost 4 bases and 3 bases, there was a span of 18 bases. The CDR3 runs to 16 residues. This chain uses TRBV19 with TRBJ1-2, with a possible D match to TRBD1 (6 bases). The source of this sequence is a man aged 18 to 29 in good health. Specimen: naive CD4+ T cells sorted from blood. Regarding subset: CD45RA+ positively selected. CDR3 nucleotide sequence: TGTGCCAGTAGTACCGTCGGAGGGGGAAGCGACTATGGCTACACCTTC. Protein sequence: CASSTVGGGSDYGYTF.